Below, 19 T cell receptor beta chains from the same sample are listed, as sequenced in a study of blood T cell repertoires in COVID-19. Produced via immunoSEQ multiplex PCR; TCRdb's table is partial and in-frame only. This table holds some 310,000 clones, roughly nine tenths found once. Input material: PBMCs or T cells enriched from blood (not recorded which). The receptor source for this set is a woman in her twenties or thirties who had recovered from COVID-19.

The V gene is TRBV14, the J gene TRBJ1-3; D is uncertain. CDR3 length: 12 residues. With 6 bases removed from V and 8 bases from J, the gap between germline ends came to 11 bases. Germline lookup yields CDR1 SGHDN and CDR2 FVKESK. CDR3 sequence (DNA): TGTGCCAGCAGACACGTCGGGGACACCATATATTTT. Translating gives CASRHVGDTIYF.

This clone was recorded once. CDR3 region: CSAVTGTGGEQYF. CDR3 nucleotide sequence: TGCAGCGCTGTCACCGGGACAGGTGGCGAGCAGTACTTC. This chain joins TRBV29-1 and TRBJ2-7; TRBD1 aligns across 8 bases. The V gene's germline CDR1 is SQVTM and CDR2 ANQGSEA. Trimming cost V 7 bases and J 6 bases; bases outside gene matches: 11. The CDR3 totals 13 residues.

This chain links TRBV28 with TRBJ2-1; D perhaps matches TRBD2 (6 bases). With 1 base removed from V and 5 bases from J, the gap between germline ends came to 15 bases. Germline-derived CDR1 and CDR2 are MDHEN and SYDVKM. The CDR3 length is 16 residues. As DNA, the CDR3 is TGTGCCAGCAGTTTATATCGTCGGGACTCGCACAATGAGCAGTTCTTC. As protein: CASSLYRRDSHNEQFF.

In its sample, this clone was seen a few times. This sequence joins TRBV7-9 and TRBJ1-1; 8 nucleotides line up with TRBD1. This CDR3 region has 16 residues. Looked up from germline, CDR1 is SEHNR and CDR2 is FQNEAQ (reference sequence). With V trimmed by 5 bases and J by 2 bases, 10 bases remained unmatched. The CDR3 sequence is CASSPDSGGLNTEAFF. The CDR3 region has the DNA TGTGCCAGCAGCCCGGACTCAGGGGGCCTTAACACTGAAGCTTTCTTT.

J is TRBJ2-3 and V is TRBV5-1; possibly TRBD1 for D (6 bases). The CDR3 runs to 14 residues. From germline, CDR1 is SGHRS and CDR2 YFSETQ. The V gene lost 3 bases and the J gene lost 0 bases, with 8 bases spanning the gap. The CDR3 here is CASSYGQSTDTQYF. The DNA for the CDR3 is TGCGCCAGCAGCTACGGACAGAGCACAGATACGCAGTATTTT.

This clone was counted once. The chain has TRBV5-8 and TRBJ2-6; tentative D call: TRBD1 (6 bases). From germline, CDR1 is SGHTS and CDR2 YDEGEE. The CDR3 is 14 residues long. The V end was cut by 2 bases, the J end by 12 bases, with 15 bases between. Here the CDR3 DNA reads TGTGCCAGCAGCTTAGCAGGGGTTGGTGGCGTCCTGACTTTC. Protein product: CASSLAGVGGVLTF.

Worth noting for this clone: A read error may produce the germline difference seen at one junction end. Other DNA variants within this sample encode the same CDR3. The CDR3, as DNA: TGCGCCACCAGTGAGGACAGGGGAACAGATACGCAGTATTTT. This codes for CATSEDRGTDTQYF. V gene TRBV24-1 combines with J gene TRBJ2-3; TRBD1 matches 9 bases. The CDR3 extends over 14 amino acids. CDR1 and CDR2 from the germline V gene are KGHDR and SFDVKD.

The V call is TRBV5-6, the J call TRBJ2-1, with 10 positions matching TRBD2. Unmatched junction bases numbered 7, after V lost 2 bases and J lost 2 bases. CDR1 and CDR2 (germline): SGHDT, YYEEEE. The CDR3 contains 17 residues. The CDR3 DNA reads as TGTGCCAGCAGCTTAATTCTAGCGGGAGAGACCTACAATGAGCAGTTCTTC. It encodes CASSLILAGETYNEQFF. The full variable domain, its missing parts supplied by reference TRBV5-6 and TRBJ2-1, is DAGVTQSPTHLIKTRGQQVTLRCSPKSGHDTVSWYQQALGQGPQFIFQYYEEEERQRGNFPDRFSGHQFPNYSSELNVNALLLGDSALYLCASSLILAGETYNEQFFGPGTRLTVL.

This rearrangement joins TRBV28 to TRBJ2-5; the D gene is possibly TRBD1 (6 bases). CDR3 length equals 12 residues. Germline values: CDR1 MDHEN, CDR2 SYDVKM. The V and J ends lost 3 bases and 5 bases respectively, with 7 bases between them. CDR3 amino acids: CASSLGAETQYF. CDR3 coding DNA: TGTGCCAGCAGTTTGGGGGCCGAGACCCAGTACTTC.

The rearrangement uses TRBV19 and TRBJ2-2; 8 nucleotides agree with TRBD1. With 3 bases clipped from V and 4 bases from J, the junction kept 10 bases outside the gene matches. CDR1 and CDR2 from the germline V gene are LNHDA and SQIVND (reference sequence). The CDR3 consists of 17 residues. CDR3 nucleotide sequence: TGTGCCAGTAGTATTTATAGGACAGGGCCGGGCACCGGGGAGCTGTTTTTT. The encoded protein is CASSIYRTGPGTGELFF.

For this clone: The DNA is omitted, as the CDR3 cannot be located on it reliably, and the CDR3 follows TCRdb's listing. The chain joins TRBV27 to TRBJ1-1; no DNA check was done on the table's D call, TRBD1. The germline gives CDR1 MNHEY, CDR2 SMNVEV (reference sequence). Ends included, the CDR3 has 13 residues. The CDR3 is CASSSSDSPRAFF.

V gene TRBV29-1 combines with J gene TRBJ1-1, with no clear D. This CDR3 contains 14 residues. Trimming took 5 bases from V and 0 from J, leaving 13 bases between them. In germline, CDR1 is SQVTM, CDR2 ANQGSEA. This CDR3 is CSVLQHLLNTEAFF. CDR3 sequence (DNA): TGCAGCGTTCTACAGCACTTACTGAACACTGAAGCTTTCTTT.

The chain combines TRBV7-2 with TRBJ1-2; D is undetermined. V gave up 1 base and J gave up 3 bases, with 9 bases separating them. Germline assignment: CDR1 SGHTA and CDR2 FQGNSA. CDR3 size: 14 residues. CDR3 loop: CASSLVPRDYGYTF. The DNA of the CDR3 is TGTGCCAGCAGCTTAGTCCCCCGGGACTATGGCTACACCTTC.

The CDR3 is CASSLAAGTSTGNTIYF. DNA of the CDR3: TGTGCCAGCAGCTTAGCTGCAGGGACATCGACTGGAAACACCATATATTTT. The rearrangement joins TRBV7-6 to TRBJ1-3; D is perhaps TRBD1 (6 bases). This CDR3 comprises 17 residues. Germline CDR1 is SGHVS and CDR2 is FNYEAQ. V shed 0 bases and J shed 2 bases, with 14 bases lying between them. The full variable domain, completed using reference TRBV7-6 and TRBJ1-3, is GAGVSQSPRYKVTKRGQDVALRCDPISGHVSLYWYRQALGQGPEFLTYFNYEAQQDKSGLPNDRFSAERPEGSISTLTIQRTEQRDSAMYRCASSLAAGTSTGNTIYFGEGSWLTVV.

The chain carries TRBV11-2 and TRBJ1-1; 8 bases are shared with TRBD1. After removal of 5 bases from V and 2 bases from J, the junction contained 10 bases not matched to a gene. The length of the CDR3 is 16 residues. Germline CDR1 SGHAT, CDR2 FQNNGV. CDR3 coding DNA: TGTGCCAGCAGCCGGGGACAGGCGCAACTCAACACTGAAGCTTTCTTT. Encoded protein: CASSRGQAQLNTEAFF.

V gene TRBV7-9 combines with J gene TRBJ1-1, with D possibly TRBD1 on 5 matching bases. V was pared by 1 base and J by 0 bases, with 15 bases between. Germline-derived CDR1 and CDR2 are SEHNR and FQNEAQ (reference sequence). This CDR3 has 17 amino acids. The CDR3 bases are TGTGCCAGCAGCTTAGGGGGTTTCAGGGACTTGAACACTGAAGCTTTCTTT. It encodes CASSLGGFRDLNTEAFF.

The chain has TRBV2 and TRBJ1-1; TRBD1 matches at 9 bases. CDR1 SNHLY and CDR2 FYNNEI come from the germline V gene. CDR3 length: 14 residues. Trimming cost V 4 bases and J 9 bases; bases outside gene matches: 9. This CDR3 reads CASSVGQGLLKAFF. In DNA, the CDR3 is TGTGCCAGCAGTGTAGGACAGGGGTTGTTGAAAGCTTTCTTT.

V gene TRBV28 combines with J gene TRBJ1-1, with a possible D match to TRBD1 (6 bases). This CDR3 spans 14 amino acids. V lost 3 bases and J 11 bases, leaving 19 bases between the germline ends. Per germline, CDR1 MDHEN and CDR2 SYDVKM. CDR3 bases: TGTGCCAGCAGTTTTATAAGGGGGAGTACTACCGCTTTCTTT. Its translation is CASSFIRGSTTAFF.

V and J are TRBV3-1 (or the pseudogene TRBV3-2) and TRBJ2-3, with D possibly being TRBD2 (6 bases). Germline values: CDR1 LGHDT, CDR2 YNNKEL (reference sequence). This CDR3 is 16 amino acids long. Trimming pared 2 bases from V and 0 bases from J, leaving 12 bases between. CDR3 region: CASSQNSGSSTDTQYF. The CDR3, as DNA: TGTGCCAGCAGCCAAAACAGCGGGTCCAGCACAGATACGCAGTATTTT.